These T cell receptor beta chains were read from a single sample in a study of blood T cell repertoires in COVID-19. TCRdb's table, derived via immunoSEQ multiplex PCR, lists solely in-frame clones and lacks some. The data show fewer than 250,000 clones, 83% seen once. Sample: PBMCs or T cells enriched from blood (not recorded which). The receptors stem from a woman aged 40 to 50 who had been exposed to COVID-19. Each CDR3 is given with its conserved first and last residue. D genes are given only for firm matches. Expanded clones get a size class; other rows say once, few or many, or leave the size out.

CDR3 protein	CDR3 DNA	D gene	J gene	clone size	V gene
CASSVQGTTGNTIYF	TGTGCCAGCAGCGTTCAGGGAACTACAGGAAACACCATATATTTT	-	TRBJ1-3	-	TRBV9
CSASRTVLYGYTF	TGCAGTGCTAGTCGGACAGTCCTCTATGGCTACACCTTC	-	TRBJ1-2	-	TRBV20-1
CASSPQGQPTNEKLFF	TGTGCCAGCAGTCCACAAGGACAGCCAACTAATGAAAAACTGTTTTTT	-	TRBJ1-4	few	TRBV27
CASRTDRVPYEQYF	TGTGCCAGCAGGACGGACAGGGTACCCTACGAGCAGTACTTC	TRBD1	TRBJ2-7	-	TRBV7-8
CASSADRRNIQYF	TGTGCCAGCAGCGCCGACAGACGAAACATTCAGTACTTC	-	TRBJ2-4	once	TRBV7-3
CASSKGAGGTEAFF	TGTGCCAGCAGCAAAGGGGCGGGGGGCACTGAAGCTTTCTTT	-	TRBJ1-1	-	TRBV21-1
CASRGTGARGAYGYTF	TGCGCCAGCAGGGGGACAGGGGCCCGGGGGGCCTATGGCTACACCTTC	TRBD1	TRBJ1-2	-	TRBV10-2
CASSLQESNQPQHF	TGTGCCAGCAGTCTACAGGAGAGCAATCAGCCCCAGCATTTT	-	TRBJ1-5	-	TRBV28
CASSLGPTSGGDTQYF	TGCGCCAGCAGCTTGGGGCCTACTAGCGGGGGAGATACGCAGTATTTT	TRBD2	TRBJ2-3	-	TRBV5-1
CASSYLRTSGGDTQYF	TGTGCCAGCAGTTACTTACGGACTAGCGGGGGTGATACGCAGTATTTT	TRBD2	TRBJ2-3	-	TRBV6-2/TRBV6-3
CASSQEGCPRAGGLTSTDTQYF	TGTGCCAGCAGCCAAGAAGGCTGCCCGAGGGCGGGGGGGCTTACTAGCACAGATACGCAGTATTTT	TRBD2	TRBJ2-3	-	TRBV3-1/TRBV3-2
CASSPTPTGTQYF	TGTGCCAGCAGCCCTACACCGACGGGGACCCAGTACTTC	-	TRBJ2-5	few	TRBV7-2
CASSSLNTQYF	TGTGCCAGCAGTTCGCTAAATACGCAGTATTTT	-	TRBJ2-3	-	TRBV27
CASSSHPGTGGEKLFF	TGCGCCAGCAGCTCACACCCGGGGACAGGGGGCGAAAAACTGTTTTTT	TRBD1	TRBJ1-4	-	TRBV5-1
CASRAGANSPLHF	TGTGCCAGTAGAGCAGGGGCCAATTCACCCCTCCACTTT	-	TRBJ1-6	-	TRBV19
CASTSGQGPYYGYTF	TGTGCCAGCACCTCGGGACAGGGGCCCTACTATGGCTACACCTTC	TRBD1	TRBJ1-2	-	TRBV27
CATEDRGYEQYF	TGTGCCACCGAGGACAGGGGGTACGAGCAGTACTTC	TRBD1	TRBJ2-7	few	TRBV24-1
CASSSAYNSPLHF	TGTGCCAGCAGCTCGGCCTATAATTCACCCCTCCACTTT	-	TRBJ1-6	-	TRBV28
CATRTSYGYTF	TGTGCCACCCGGACAAGCTATGGCTACACCTTC	-	TRBJ1-2	-	TRBV28
CASSEGSGGTYEQYF	TGTGCCAGCAGTGAAGGGAGCGGGGGGACCTACGAGCAGTACTTC	TRBD2	TRBJ2-7	once	TRBV6-1
CASSPGQRNTEAFF	TGTGCCAGCAGCCCAGGACAGCGAAACACTGAAGCTTTCTTT	-	TRBJ1-1	-	TRBV7-2
CASSLSSPETQYF	TGTGCCAGCAGCTTAAGCTCTCCGGAGACCCAGTACTTC	-	TRBJ2-5	-	TRBV7-2
CAIRQTGLMNTEAFF	TGTGCCATCAGGCAGACAGGACTTATGAACACTGAAGCTTTCTTT	-	TRBJ1-1	few	TRBV10-3
CASSQVYRVKYGYTF	TGCGCCAGCAGCCAAGTATACAGGGTTAAGTATGGCTACACCTTC	-	TRBJ1-2	-	TRBV4-3
CASSLGARASSYEQYF	TGTGCCAGCAGCTTAGGGGCGCGGGCGAGCTCCTACGAGCAGTACTTC	-	TRBJ2-7	-	TRBV7-8
CASRAPGHTYEQYF	TGTGCCAGCAGGGCACCCGGACATACCTACGAGCAGTACTTC	-	TRBJ2-7	-	TRBV6-6
CASNHRESQPQHF	TGTGCCAGCAACCACAGGGAGAGTCAGCCCCAGCATTTT	-	TRBJ1-5	-	TRBV6-5
CASSEPSGGYNEQFF	TGTGCCAGCAGTGAGCCTAGCGGGGGGTACAATGAGCAGTTCTTC	TRBD2	TRBJ2-1	-	TRBV2
CASSYSNTGGTEAFF	TGTGCCAGCAGTTACTCGAATACAGGGGGGACTGAAGCTTTCTTT	TRBD1	TRBJ1-1	-	TRBV6-5
CASSLWGADGYTF	TGTGCCAGCAGTTTGTGGGGCGCGGATGGCTACACCTTC	-	TRBJ1-2	-	TRBV27
CASSSQQDLNTEAFF	TGTGCCAGCAGCTCCCAACAGGATCTGAACACTGAAGCTTTCTTT	-	TRBJ1-1	-	TRBV7-6
CASSQDPTGPGSPLHF	TGTGCCAGCAGCCAAGATCCGACAGGGCCGGGATCACCCCTCCACTTT	TRBD1	TRBJ1-6	-	TRBV4-2
CASSPQQEHEQYF	TGTGCCAGCTCACCACAACAGGAACACGAGCAGTACTTC	-	TRBJ2-7	-	TRBV18
CASSPSGDRNTEAFF	TGTGCCAGCTCACCTTCTGGGGACAGGAACACTGAAGCTTTCTTT	TRBD1	TRBJ1-1	-	TRBV18
CATSRGAGQPQHF	TGTGCCACCAGCAGAGGGGCCGGTCAGCCCCAGCATTTT	-	TRBJ1-5	-	TRBV15
CASADRAVNEQFF	TGTGCCAGCGCAGACAGGGCAGTCAATGAGCAGTTCTTC	TRBD1	TRBJ2-1	-	TRBV3-1/TRBV3-2
CASSQVTGTSGGAGDTQYF	TGCGCCAGCAGCCAGGTAACCGGGACTAGCGGGGGGGCCGGAGATACGCAGTATTTT	TRBD2	TRBJ2-3	-	TRBV4-1